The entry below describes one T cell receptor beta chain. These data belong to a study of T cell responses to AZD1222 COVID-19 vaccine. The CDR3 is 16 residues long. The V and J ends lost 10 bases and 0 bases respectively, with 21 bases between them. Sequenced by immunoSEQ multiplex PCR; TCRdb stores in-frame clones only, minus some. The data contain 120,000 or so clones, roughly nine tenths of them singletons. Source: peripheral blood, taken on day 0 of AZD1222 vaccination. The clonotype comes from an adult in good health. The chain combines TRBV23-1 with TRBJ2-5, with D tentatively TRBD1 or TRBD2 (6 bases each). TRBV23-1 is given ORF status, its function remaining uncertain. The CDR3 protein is CATSKGGNGYQETQYF. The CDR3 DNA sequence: TGCGCCACCTCCAAAGGGGGGAACGGGTACCAAGAGACCCAGTACTTC.